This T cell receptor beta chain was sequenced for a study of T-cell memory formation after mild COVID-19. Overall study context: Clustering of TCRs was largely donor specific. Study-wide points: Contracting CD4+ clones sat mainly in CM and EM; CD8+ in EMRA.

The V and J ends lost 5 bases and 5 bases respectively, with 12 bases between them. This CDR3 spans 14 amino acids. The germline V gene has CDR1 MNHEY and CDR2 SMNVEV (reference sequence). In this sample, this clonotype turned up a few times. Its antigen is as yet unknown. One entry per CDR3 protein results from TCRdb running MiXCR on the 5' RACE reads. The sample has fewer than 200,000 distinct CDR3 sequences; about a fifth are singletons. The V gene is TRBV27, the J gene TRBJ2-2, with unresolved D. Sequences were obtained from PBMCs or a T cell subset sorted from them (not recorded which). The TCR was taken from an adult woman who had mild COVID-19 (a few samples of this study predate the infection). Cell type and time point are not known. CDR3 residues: CASSLGPTTGELFF. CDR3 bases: TGTGCCAGCAGTCTCGGTCCTACGACCGGGGAGCTGTTTTTT.